A selection of T cell receptor beta chains follows, all from one sample in a study of T cell changes during pregnancy in multiple sclerosis. The method was immunoSEQ multiplex PCR; TCRdb's version includes in-frame clones alone and lacks a portion of them. The sample includes 43,000 or so clones, over 90% of them seen just once. Sequenced here: peripheral blood, sampled in the third trimester of pregnancy. The receptors shown here come from a female donor with multiple sclerosis, enrolled in a pregnancy study. Each CDR3 is given with its conserved first and last residue. Fields, in order: D gene, clone size, V gene, J gene, CDR3 DNA, CDR3 protein. The D gene is left open where the match is weak. Size is stated for part of the rows, as once, few or many counts, or as a class when the clone is expanded.

>.|.|TRBV6-5|TRBJ2-1
TGTGCCAGCAGTTACTCTCTGAGCTCCTACAATGAGCAGTTCTTC
CASSYSLSSYNEQFF
>.|.|TRBV25-1|TRBJ2-7
TGTAAAGGAGATCAGAAGGTGCAGTACTTC
CKGDQKVQYF
>.|.|TRBV2|TRBJ2-2
TGTGCCAGCAGTGAAGTAACCCAGTGGACCGGGGAGCTGTTTTTT
CASSEVTQWTGELFF
>.|.|TRBV30|TRBJ1-2
TGTGCCTGGAGTGCCCTGGACAAGGGAAACTATGGTTACACCTTC
CAWSALDKGNYGYTF
>.|.|TRBV28|TRBJ1-2
TGTGCCAGCAGTCCCCGCCGGGGTACGTTTAACTATGGCTACACCTTC
CASSPRRGTFNYGYTF
>TRBD1|.|TRBV5-4|TRBJ1-2
TGTGCCAGCAGCCTTGACAGGGGGGAATATGGCTACACCTTC
CASSLDRGEYGYTF
>.|.|TRBV19|TRBJ2-1
TGTGCCAGTAGTACCTCGGTCGAGTCCTACAATGAGCAGTTCTTC
CASSTSVESYNEQFF
>.|.|TRBV30|TRBJ2-6
TGTGCCTGGAGTCGAACAGGGTATGGGGCCAACGTCCTGACTTTC
CAWSRTGYGANVLTF
>TRBD2|.|TRBV5-4|TRBJ2-5
TGTGCCAGCAGCCCGGGACTAGCGGGGGGGGAAGAGACCCAGTACTTC
CASSPGLAGGEETQYF
>TRBD2|.|TRBV28|TRBJ2-3
TGTGCCAGCAGTTTCTTGCGGGAGGGGGGTACGCAGTATTTT
CASSFLREGGTQYF
>TRBD2|once|TRBV4-3|TRBJ2-1
TGCGCCAGCAGCCAAGATCGGCTAGCGGGAGCCTACAATGAGCAGTTCTTC
CASSQDRLAGAYNEQFF
>.|.|TRBV6-4|TRBJ2-2
TGTGCCAGCAGTCCTAGCTCAGACACCGGGGAGCTGTTTTTT
CASSPSSDTGELFF
>.|.|TRBV27|TRBJ1-4
TGTGCCAGCCGACCGGACAGTCTCCAAGAAAAACTGTTTTTT
CASRPDSLQEKLFF
>TRBD1|.|TRBV5-6|TRBJ2-7
TGTGCCAGCAGCTTCTGGGACAGGGGTTACGAGCAGTACTTC
CASSFWDRGYEQYF
>TRBD1|once|TRBV19|TRBJ1-1
TGTGCCAGTACCCCGGACAGGGGCACTGAAGCTTTCTTT
CASTPDRGTEAFF
>.|.|TRBV7-3|TRBJ1-1
TGTGCCAGCAGCTTATCCGGGGGTGACAGCTCGAACACTGAAGCTTTCTTT
CASSLSGGDSSNTEAFF
>.|.|TRBV7-9|TRBJ2-2
TGTGCCAGCAGCTACGGGCCGCGACTAGGCTCCACCGGGGAGCTGTTTTTT
CASSYGPRLGSTGELFF
>.|.|TRBV5-4|TRBJ2-1
TGTGCCAGCAGCTTGCCGGGAGCGGGCTCCTACAATGAGCAGTTCTTC
CASSLPGAGSYNEQFF
>TRBD1|.|TRBV7-4|TRBJ2-2
TGTGCCAGCAGCCCCCCGCCAGGGGGCGACGGGGAGCTGTTTTTT
CASSPPPGGDGELFF
>.|once|TRBV29-1|TRBJ2-3
TGCAGCGGAGCTGGGGGGGATACGCAGTATTTT
CSGAGGDTQYF
>TRBD1|.|TRBV7-3|TRBJ2-4
TGTGCCAGCAGCGCGGGACCCATTGACAGGGGATACAACATTCAGTACTTC
CASSAGPIDRGYNIQYF
>TRBD2|.|TRBV7-3|TRBJ2-2
TGTGCCAGCAGCCGGACTAGCGGAAACACCGGGGAGCTGTTTTTT
CASSRTSGNTGELFF
>TRBD2|.|TRBV10-3|TRBJ2-1
TGTGCCATCAGTGCATCGACTAGCGGCAACTCCTACAATGAGCAGTTCTTC
CAISASTSGNSYNEQFF
>.|.|TRBV19|TRBJ2-6
TGTGCCAGTAGTATAAGCGTTACGGGGGCCAACGTCCTGACTTTC
CASSISVTGANVLTF
>.|.|TRBV4-1|TRBJ1-2
TGCGCCAGCAGCCAAGGGCCGGAGATAAGCAGAGGCTACACCTTC
CASSQGPEISRGYTF
>.|.|TRBV6-1|TRBJ2-5
TGTGCCAGCAGTGAAGACCGGGACACACAAGAGACCCAGTACTTC
CASSEDRDTQETQYF
>.|few|TRBV9|TRBJ2-1
TGTGCCAGCAGCCCCCAGACTGCACAAGAGCAGTTCTTC
CASSPQTAQEQFF
>.|.|TRBV19|TRBJ1-2
TGTGCCAGTAGTATAGATCCTTTAGTACCCAACTATGGCTACACCTTC
CASSIDPLVPNYGYTF
>TRBD2|.|TRBV7-2|TRBJ2-7
TGTGCCAGCAGCTTAGCAGCTAGCGGGAGTTACGAGCAGTACTTC
CASSLAASGSYEQYF
>TRBD2|.|TRBV19|TRBJ2-7
TGTGCCAGAGAAGGAACACTAGCGAACTACGAGCAGTACTTC
CAREGTLANYEQYF